This TCR beta chain was retrieved from a study of T cell repertoires in cytomegalovirus infection. Turning to the study itself: In the study, CMV epitopes included recently identified HLA-C-restricted and well-studied HLA-B-restricted ones. Indications of both CMV infection and matching HLA type were provided by public TCR beta signatures. Regarding the study as a whole: Ex vivo responses were dominated by HLA-C-restricted CMV-specific TCR beta clonotypes.

From the reads, TCRdb called clonotypes with MiXCR, one entry per CDR3 protein. The sample carries some 920,000 distinct CDR3 sequences, 31% recorded once. In regard to this clonotype: Its target is unknown.

The sample in question was cultured CD8+ T cells from PBMCs, obtained from culture after CMV antigen stimulation. This sequence was found in a human donor in good health (CMV status not recorded). Some clones in this sample may be carry-over from other donors' samples.

The DNA of the CDR3 is TGTGCCAGCAGCCGGCAGGGGGCGGATACGCAGTATTTT. The encoded protein is CASSRQGADTQYF. The chain is built from TRBV7-2 and TRBJ2-3, with 8 nucleotides matching TRBD1. Germline CDR1 reads SGHTA; CDR2 reads FQGNSA. This CDR3 comprises 13 residues. The V and J ends lost 5 bases and 6 bases, in that order; junction bases with no gene match: 4. Supplemented by reference TRBV7-2 and TRBJ2-3, the full variable domain reads GAGVSQSPSNKVTEKGKDVELRCDPISGHTALYWYRQSLGQGLEFLIYFQGNSAPDKSGLPSDRFSAERTGGSVSTLTIQRTQQEDSAVYLCASSRQGADTQYFGPGTRLTVL.